These T cell receptor beta chains were read from a single sample in a study of T-cell reconstitution after alpha-beta-depleted transplantation in children. TCRdb reprocessed the PCR reads with MiXCR, giving one entry per CDR3 protein. The sample contains a few hundred thousand distinct CDR3 sequences, approximately 12% of which appear only once. Sequences were derived from PBMCs, sampled from the stem cell graft. All receptors derive from a human donor who donated a stem cell graft to a child with Fanconi anemia. CDR3s include the opening cysteine and the closing phenylalanine or tryptophan. D genes are given only for firm matches. Expanded clones get a size class; other rows say once, few or many, or leave the size out.

V	J	D	size	DNA	CDR3
TRBV5-1	TRBJ1-2	NA	few	TGCGCCAGCAGCGCACTGAACAGGGCACAGGATGGCTACACCTTC	CASSALNRAQDGYTF
TRBV11-2	TRBJ2-3	NA	many	TGTGCCAGCAGCTATTTTGGGGGGGCGGGCACAGATACGCAGTATTTT	CASSYFGGAGTDTQYF
TRBV7-2	TRBJ1-1	NA	NA	TGTGCCAGCAGCAGGCAGGGACTCGACACTGAAGCTTTCTTT	CASSRQGLDTEAFF
TRBV4-3	TRBJ1-5	NA	few	TGCGCCAGCAGCCAAGAAGTGGGGGTAGGTCAGCCCCAGCATTTT	CASSQEVGVGQPQHF
TRBV12-3/TRBV12-4	TRBJ2-7	TRBD1	NA	TGTGCCAGCAGTCTCCTCCGGGACAGGGGCGAGCAGTACTTC	CASSLLRDRGEQYF
TRBV29-1	TRBJ2-2	TRBD1	NA	TGCAGCCCTGGACAGGGATACACCGGGGAGCTGTTTTTT	CSPGQGYTGELFF
TRBV7-8	TRBJ2-5	TRBD2	NA	TGTGCCAGCAGCCCCGGACTAGCGGGGGTTTTAGAGACCCAGTACTTC	CASSPGLAGVLETQYF
TRBV2	TRBJ2-7	TRBD2	many	TGTGCCAGCAGAGACGATAGCGGGGGGGCCTCCTACGAGCAGTACTTC	CASRDDSGGASYEQYF
TRBV5-1	TRBJ1-2	NA	NA	TGCGCCAGCAGCTTGGAAGCACAGAACTATGGCTACACCTTC	CASSLEAQNYGYTF
TRBV4-2	TRBJ2-5	TRBD2	many	TGTGCCAGCAGCCGAACCCCGGGACTAGCGACTGAGACCCAGTACTTC	CASSRTPGLATETQYF
TRBV6-1	TRBJ1-2	NA	NA	TGTGCCAGCCGCCTCTCTCCGGGACGGGGAGGCGAGGGCTACACCTTC	CASRLSPGRGGEGYTF
TRBV5-1	TRBJ1-2	NA	many	TGCGCCAGCAGCTTGGGGAGAGACAGGATCTATGGCTACACCTTC	CASSLGRDRIYGYTF
TRBV10-2	TRBJ2-5	TRBD2	NA	TGCGCCAGCCGTCCTTGGGAGCGGGGGCAAGAGACCCAGTACTTC	CASRPWERGQETQYF
TRBV5-1	TRBJ2-1	TRBD2	NA	TGCGCCAGCAGCTTGTCCGGACTAGCGGGGGGAAATGAGCAGTTCTTC	CASSLSGLAGGNEQFF
TRBV29-1	TRBJ1-1	NA	many	TGCAGCGTTGAGAAAGGGGCTGAAGCTTTCTTT	CSVEKGAEAFF
TRBV5-1	TRBJ1-5	NA	few	TGCGCCAGCAGCTTGGACTCCGGCGGCAATCAGCCCCAGCATTTT	CASSLDSGGNQPQHF
TRBV5-6	TRBJ2-2	NA	few	TGTGCCAGCAGTCTTAGGAGATTGGCGAACACCGGGGAGCTGTTTTTT	CASSLRRLANTGELFF
TRBV12-3/TRBV12-4	TRBJ2-3	NA	many	TGTGCCAGCACCAAGGGGGGCACAGATACGCAGTATTTT	CASTKGGTDTQYF
TRBV28	TRBJ1-5	NA	NA	TGTGCCAGCAGTTCGCGGCGAGGCTTAAATCAGCCCCAGCATTTT	CASSSRRGLNQPQHF
TRBV7-2	TRBJ2-6	NA	many	TGTGCCAGCAGCTTAGCACAGTCTGGGGCCAACGTCCTGACTTTC	CASSLAQSGANVLTF
TRBV12-3/TRBV12-4	TRBJ2-5	NA	many	TGTGCCAGCAGCCGACTGGAGCCTTCAGAGACCCAGTACTTC	CASSRLEPSETQYF
TRBV28	TRBJ1-1	NA	many	TGTGCCAGCCGGGCTAGCAACACTGAAGCTTTCTTT	CASRASNTEAFF
TRBV7-2	TRBJ2-7	NA	many	TGTGCCAGCAGCTTGACGAGGAACTACGAGCAGTACTTC	CASSLTRNYEQYF
TRBV7-2	TRBJ1-5	TRBD1	NA	TGTGCCAGCAGCTTACACTTCCAACAGGGGGCCCAGCCCCAGCATTTT	CASSLHFQQGAQPQHF
TRBV18	TRBJ2-6	NA	few	TGTGCCAGCTCACCATTAGGAGACTACAACTCTGGGGCCAACGTCCTGACTTTC	CASSPLGDYNSGANVLTF
TRBV5-6	TRBJ1-2	TRBD1	few	TGTGCCAGCAGGGAACAGGGGGCGGATGGCTACACCTTC	CASREQGADGYTF
TRBV6-6	TRBJ1-2	NA	NA	TGTGCCAGCAGTTACTCGGTTTTGAGTGGCTACACCTTC	CASSYSVLSGYTF
TRBV5-1	TRBJ1-4	TRBD1	NA	TGCGCCAGCAGCTCCCGGGACAGGGGATTTGGTAATGAAAAACTGTTTTTT	CASSSRDRGFGNEKLFF
TRBV9	TRBJ2-3	TRBD2	NA	TGTGCCAGCAGCGACAGGGCCAGCGGGGGGGCCTTAGATACGCAGTATTTT	CASSDRASGGALDTQYF
TRBV7-9	TRBJ2-2	NA	few	TGTGCCAGCAGCTTACAGACCGGGGAGCTGTTTTTT	CASSLQTGELFF
TRBV12-3/TRBV12-4	TRBJ1-2	TRBD1	NA	TGTGCCAGCAGTCGCCGGGACAGGGGCTATGGCTACACCTTC	CASSRRDRGYGYTF
TRBV14	TRBJ1-1	TRBD1	NA	TGTGCCAGCAGCCAGAATGGACAGGGGTGGAACACTGAAGCTTTCTTT	CASSQNGQGWNTEAFF
TRBV5-6	TRBJ1-6	NA	many	TGTGCCAGCAGCTTGGAGGTGGCGGCGTCACCCCTCCACTTT	CASSLEVAASPLHF
TRBV21-1	TRBJ2-3	NA	few	TGTGCCAGCAGCCCATACCTCCACAGAGCAGATACGCAGTATTTT	CASSPYLHRADTQYF
TRBV11-2	TRBJ2-1	TRBD2	NA	TGTGCCAGCAGCCTAAGCGGGGAGGGGCAGTTCTTC	CASSLSGEGQFF
TRBV18	TRBJ1-1	NA	few	TGTTCTCAGGGCTCCCGGGGGGGCGGCACTGAAGCTTTCTTT	CSQGSRGGGTEAFF
TRBV5-1	TRBJ1-2	NA	many	TGCGCCAGCAGCTTGGGCGGAGAGTCTTATGGCTACACCTTC	CASSLGGESYGYTF
TRBV6-5	TRBJ2-3	TRBD1	NA	TGTGCCAGCAGTACTGACAGGGTTGGCCCAGATACGCAGTATTTT	CASSTDRVGPDTQYF
TRBV12-3/TRBV12-4	TRBJ2-1	NA	many	TGTGCCAGTGGGGTCGGGCAGTTCTTC	CASGVGQFF
TRBV10-3	TRBJ1-1	NA	many	TGTGCCCACTCCCGAGGGACGGCGAACACTGAAGCTTTCTTT	CAHSRGTANTEAFF
TRBV12-3/TRBV12-4	TRBJ2-4	NA	NA	TGTGCCAGCAGTCCGGGGGAGGAGTGGGGGAACATTCAGTACTTC	CASSPGEEWGNIQYF
TRBV5-1	TRBJ2-2	TRBD2	few	TGCGCCAGCAGCTTGAGCCGACTAGCGGGGGCGCCGAACACCGGGGAGCTGTTTTTT	CASSLSRLAGAPNTGELFF
TRBV9	TRBJ2-3	NA	NA	TGTGCCAGCAGCGCGAACGGGGGTTCTTCCGATACGCAGTATTTT	CASSANGGSSDTQYF
TRBV4-3	TRBJ2-1	NA	NA	TGCGCCAGCAGCCAATTCTTGGGCAGGGGCTATTCGAATGAGCAGTTCTTC	CASSQFLGRGYSNEQFF
TRBV2	TRBJ2-6	NA	NA	TGTGCTGGGGACTTGGGGGCCAACGTCCTGACTTTC	CAGDLGANVLTF
TRBV27	TRBJ1-4	NA	NA	TGTGCCAGCCGACCAGGGGCTAATGAAAAACTGTTTTTT	CASRPGANEKLFF
TRBV5-1	TRBJ1-1	NA	many	TGCGCCAGCAGCTTGGTGGGCAGGGAGGACACTGAAGCTTTCTTT	CASSLVGREDTEAFF
TRBV15	TRBJ2-7	TRBD1	many	TGTGCCACCAGCCGGGACAGGGGTTACGAGCAGTACTTC	CATSRDRGYEQYF
TRBV12-3/TRBV12-4	TRBJ2-2	NA	many	TGTGCCAGCAGTTTTAGTCCGGGGAACACCGGGGAGCTGTTTTTT	CASSFSPGNTGELFF